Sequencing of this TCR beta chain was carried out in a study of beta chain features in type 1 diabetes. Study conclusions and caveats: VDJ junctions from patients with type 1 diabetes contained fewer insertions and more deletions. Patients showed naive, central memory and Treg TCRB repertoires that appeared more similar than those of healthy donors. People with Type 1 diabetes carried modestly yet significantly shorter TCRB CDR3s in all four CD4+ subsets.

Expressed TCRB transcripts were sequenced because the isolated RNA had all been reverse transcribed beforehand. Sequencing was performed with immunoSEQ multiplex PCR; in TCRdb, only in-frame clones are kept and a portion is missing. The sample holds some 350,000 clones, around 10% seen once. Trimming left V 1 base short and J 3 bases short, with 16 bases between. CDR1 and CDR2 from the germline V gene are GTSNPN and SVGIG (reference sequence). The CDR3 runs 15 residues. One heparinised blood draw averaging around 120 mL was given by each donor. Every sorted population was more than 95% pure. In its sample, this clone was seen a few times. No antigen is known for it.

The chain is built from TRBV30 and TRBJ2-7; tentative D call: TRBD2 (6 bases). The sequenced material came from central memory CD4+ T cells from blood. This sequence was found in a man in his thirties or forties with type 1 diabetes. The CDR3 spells CAWSGTGGKVYEQYF. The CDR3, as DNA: TGTGCCTGGAGTGGCACAGGCGGGAAAGTCTACGAGCAGTACTTC.